The TCR beta chain described here comes from a study of blood T cells in healthy people across ages. With 2 bases removed from V and 5 bases from J, the gap between germline ends came to 15 bases. The germline V gene has CDR1 SEHNR and CDR2 FQNEAQ (reference sequence). This CDR3 is 15 amino acids long. Study observations and caveats: PBMCs were not sorted, which prevented a conclusive comparison of naive versus antigen-experienced cells.

A second PCR of 7 to 11 cycles used a sample-barcoded 5' primer and a J-beta primer mix. TCRdb reprocessed the 5' RACE reads with MiXCR, giving one entry per CDR3 protein. The data hold around 940,000 distinct CDR3 sequences, with around 54% observed a single time. On this clonotype: Antigen: not known.

Sequencing used blood. This clonotype was obtained from a woman in her fifties or sixties in good health. The V and J genes are TRBV7-9 and TRBJ2-5; D unresolved. As DNA, the CDR3 is TGTGCCAGCAGCTTAAGCAGCGTTGATTCGGAGACCCAGTACTTC. This gives the protein CASSLSSVDSETQYF.